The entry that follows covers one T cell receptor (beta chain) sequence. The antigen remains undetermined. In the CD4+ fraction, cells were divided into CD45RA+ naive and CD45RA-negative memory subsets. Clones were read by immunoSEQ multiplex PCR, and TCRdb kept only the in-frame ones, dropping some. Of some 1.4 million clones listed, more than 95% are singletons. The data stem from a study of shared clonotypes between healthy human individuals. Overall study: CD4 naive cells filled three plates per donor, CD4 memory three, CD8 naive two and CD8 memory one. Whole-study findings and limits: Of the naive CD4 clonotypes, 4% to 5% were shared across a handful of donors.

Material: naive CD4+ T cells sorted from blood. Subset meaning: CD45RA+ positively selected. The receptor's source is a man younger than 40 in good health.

Written as DNA, the CDR3 is TGTGCCAGCAGTGAAATCAAACAAGAGACCCAGTACTTC. Amino acid sequence: CASSEIKQETQYF. The chain combines TRBV6-1 with TRBJ2-5; no clear D gene. With 2 bases removed from V and 2 bases from J, the gap between germline ends came to 6 bases. This CDR3 comprises 13 residues. Per the germline V gene, CDR1 is MNHNS and CDR2 is SASEGT.